Listed here are 10 T cell receptor beta chains from one sample, sequenced in a study of tissue T cells after allogeneic stem cell transplantation. Sequencing used immunoSEQ multiplex PCR; TCRdb keeps in-frame clones, though not all of them. The sample gives more than 9,000 clones, 65% to 70% of which show up once; 20% to 30% is in the top ten. Sample: tissue from the stomach, taken at autopsy. The receptors derive from a male donor older than 55 with lung cancer.

This clone was recorded a few times. The rearrangement joins TRBV19 to TRBJ1-5; tentative D call: TRBD1 (6 bases). Trimming took 3 bases from V and 1 from J, leaving 10 bases between them. The CDR3 is 15 residues long. Germline CDR1 is LNHDA and CDR2 is SQIVND (reference sequence). DNA for the CDR3: TGTGCCAGTAGTATGCTCCAGGGGAGCAATCAGCCCCAGCATTTT. It translates to CASSMLQGSNQPQHF.

The chain couples TRBV5-4 to TRBJ2-5, with D unclear. This CDR3 comprises 14 residues. Between the trimmed V and J ends, which lost 4 bases and 2 bases, there was a span of 12 bases. The germline V gene has CDR1 SGHNT and CDR2 YYREEE (reference sequence). CDR3 sequence: CASSPSRPQETQYF. The CDR3 coding sequence is TGTGCCAGCAGCCCCTCAAGGCCGCAAGAGACCCAGTACTTC.

This clone is termed medium-sized. The chain has TRBV5-5 and TRBJ1-3; no reliable D call. This CDR3 comprises 14 residues. Deletions cut 4 bases from V and 4 bases from J, with 12 bases between. Germline values: CDR1 SGHKS, CDR2 YYEKEE (reference sequence). CDR3 bases: TGTGCCAGCAGCGTCCAGACGGCAGGAAACACCATATATTTT. Amino acid sequence: CASSVQTAGNTIYF.

The V and J genes are TRBV13 and TRBJ1-3; TRBD1 is a possible D gene (5 bases). This CDR3 region has 19 residues. The V end lost 0 bases, the J end lost 0 bases, and 18 bases lay between the germline ends. CDR1 is PRHDT, CDR2 FYEKMQ, per germline (reference sequence). The CDR3 sequence is CASSLGQGARTPSGNTIYF. The CDR3 region has the DNA TGTGCCAGCAGCTTAGGCCAGGGCGCGCGAACTCCCTCTGGAAACACCATATATTTT.

V and J are TRBV20-1 and TRBJ2-7; D remains ambiguous. The V end was cut by 3 bases, the J end by 6 bases, with 15 bases between. Germline CDR1 is DFQATT and CDR2 is SNEGSKA (reference sequence). CDR3 length: 13 amino acids. The CDR3 coding sequence is TGCAGTGCTAGTCTCGGCGTCTCCCGCGAGCAGTACTTC. Its protein is CSASLGVSREQYF.

The J gene is TRBJ2-7, the V gene TRBV9, with D perhaps TRBD1 (6 bases). CDR1 is SGDLS, CDR2 YYNGEE, per germline. Trimming cost V 4 bases and J 2 bases, with 13 bases left between them. The CDR3 contains 14 residues. CDR3 nucleotide sequence: TGTGCCAGCAGCATCGCGGACAGCCCCTACGAGCAGTACTTC. This codes for CASSIADSPYEQYF.

The chain couples TRBV18 to TRBJ2-2, with 11 bases identical to TRBD2. J gave up 4 bases and V 2 bases, and 9 bases lay outside the gene matches. Germline V gene data show CDR1 as KGHSH and CDR2 as LQKENI. The CDR3 is 18 residues long. The CDR3 protein is CASSPFDNSGRVTGELFF. The CDR3 region has the DNA TGTGCCAGCTCACCATTCGACAATAGCGGGAGGGTCACCGGGGAGCTGTTTTTT.

The J gene is TRBJ1-2, the V gene TRBV6-6, with D possibly being TRBD1 (5 bases). CDR3 length: 15 amino acids. Trimming removed 8 bases from V and 7 bases from J, with 23 bases in between. Looked up from germline, CDR1 is MNHNY and CDR2 is SVGAGI (reference sequence). CDR3 DNA sequence: TGTGCCAGCTATCCTCCGGGGCCACTTCAGGGTGGCTACACCTTC. This gives the protein CASYPPGPLQGGYTF.

The chain uses TRBV6-2 or TRBV6-3 and TRBJ2-7, with D hard to call. V lost 5 bases to trimming and J lost 6 bases, with 17 bases between them. The CDR3 sequence is 14 residues long. Germline assignment: CDR1 MNHEY and CDR2 SVGEGT. CDR3 loop: CASSTGPTPLEQYF. Here the CDR3 DNA reads TGTGCCAGCAGTACGGGCCCAACCCCTCTCGAGCAGTACTTC.

Relative to its sample, this clone is medium-sized. This rearrangement joins TRBV19 to TRBJ1-1; tentative D call: TRBD1 (6 bases). V was pared by 4 bases and J by 5 bases, with 14 bases between. Per germline, CDR1 LNHDA and CDR2 SQIVND (reference sequence). The CDR3 is made up of 14 amino acids. CDR3 in amino acids: CASSTQGRGTEAFF. The CDR3 DNA reads TGTGCCAGTAGTACTCAGGGGCGCGGTACTGAAGCTTTCTTT.